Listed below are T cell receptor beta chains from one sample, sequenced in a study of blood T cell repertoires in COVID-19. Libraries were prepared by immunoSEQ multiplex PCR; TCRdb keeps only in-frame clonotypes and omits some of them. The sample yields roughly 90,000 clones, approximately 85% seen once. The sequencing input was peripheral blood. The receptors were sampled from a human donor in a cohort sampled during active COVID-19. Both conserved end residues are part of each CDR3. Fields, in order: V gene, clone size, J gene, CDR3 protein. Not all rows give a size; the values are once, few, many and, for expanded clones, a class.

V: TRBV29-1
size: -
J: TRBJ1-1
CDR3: CSVTSQMNTEAFF

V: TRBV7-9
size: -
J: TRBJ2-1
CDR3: CASSPGTYNEQFF

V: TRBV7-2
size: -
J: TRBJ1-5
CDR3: CASSAGQGHQPQHF

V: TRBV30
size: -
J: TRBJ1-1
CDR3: CAWNRDRGDQAFF

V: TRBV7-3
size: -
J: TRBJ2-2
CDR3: CASSLRLASGVTGELFF

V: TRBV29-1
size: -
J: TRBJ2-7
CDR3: CSVGPRERGYEQYF

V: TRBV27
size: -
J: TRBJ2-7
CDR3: CASSFGTSGRGPYEQYF

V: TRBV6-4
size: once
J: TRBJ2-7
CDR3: CASSDGRAGGYFRENYEQYF

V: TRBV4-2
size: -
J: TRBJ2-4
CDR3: CASSQTSGSRDIQYF

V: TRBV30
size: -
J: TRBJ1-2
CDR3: CAWSPSHKNYGYTF

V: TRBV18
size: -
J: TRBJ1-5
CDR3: CASSPLGTGGRPQHF

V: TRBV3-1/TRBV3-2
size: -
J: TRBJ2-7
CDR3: CASSQRDREGEQYF

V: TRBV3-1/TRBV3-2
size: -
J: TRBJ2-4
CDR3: CASSRIAGRGKNIQYF

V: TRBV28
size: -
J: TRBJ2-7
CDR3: CASSLTDGTSGRRGEQYF

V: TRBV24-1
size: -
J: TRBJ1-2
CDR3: CATSGIGQSYGYTF

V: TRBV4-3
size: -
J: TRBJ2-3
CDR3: CASSPRHSTDTQYF

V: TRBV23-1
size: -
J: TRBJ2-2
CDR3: CASSLGTSPAGELFF

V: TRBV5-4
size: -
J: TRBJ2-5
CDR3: CASSFEGGGKETQYF

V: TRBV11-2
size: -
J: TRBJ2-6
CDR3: CASGTGWGSGANVLTF

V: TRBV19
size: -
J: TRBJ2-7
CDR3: CASGQEYEQYF